The present T cell receptor beta chain was sequenced within a study of identical twins. General study results and limits: There was more out-of-frame TCR alpha sharing in monozygotic twins than models estimated.

This clonotype has at least ten counts. Its target is not known. Carrying unique molecular identifiers, the cDNA also gained a universal primer site through template switching. TCRdb reanalysed the 5' RACE reads using MiXCR and keeps one entry per CDR3 protein. This table has hundreds of thousands of distinct CDR3 sequences, about 7.5% appearing once. This CDR3 has 16 residues. After removal of 7 bases from V and 4 bases from J, the junction contained 9 bases not matched to a gene. CDR1 is MNHNS, CDR2 SASEGT, per germline. Separately, the same data were catalogued under a study of yellow fever vaccine responses in identical twins.

This receptor was identified in a woman aged 18-29 years in good health. The rearrangement uses TRBV6-1 and TRBJ1-6; 8 nucleotides match TRBD1. Input material: memory (CD45RO+) T cells sorted from blood. The CDR3 sequence is CASTDQGALYNSPLHF. Here the CDR3 DNA reads TGTGCCAGCACCGACCAGGGGGCCCTTTATAATTCACCCCTCCACTTT.